A selection of T cell receptor beta chains follows, all from one sample in a study of CD4 T cells in relation to SARS-CoV-2 and coronaviruses. For these receptors, no antigen is known. The data were produced by immunoSEQ multiplex PCR, yet TCRdb's version contains in-frame clones alone and is incomplete. Seen here are 27,000 or so clones, 73% observed once, and the top ten hold about 22%. Sequencing was performed on CD4+ T cells from PBMCs, cultured in vitro. The receptors derive from a human donor in good health. Both conserved end residues are part of each CDR3. A D gene is named only where the DNA matches it firmly. Clone size appears in some rows only: once, few, many, or a class for an expanded clone.

V: TRBV5-8
D: -
J: TRBJ2-3
size: -
CDR3: CASSLRLTQYF
DNA: TGTGCCAGCAGCTTGCGGCTAACGCAGTATTTT

V: TRBV2
D: -
J: TRBJ1-1
size: -
CDR3: CASSSRAGENTEAFF
DNA: TGTGCCAGCAGTTCTAGGGCAGGAGAGAACACTGAAGCTTTCTTT

V: TRBV30
D: -
J: TRBJ2-7
size: -
CDR3: CAWTVGGPYEQYF
DNA: TGTGCCTGGACCGTCGGGGGACCCTACGAGCAGTACTTC

V: TRBV11-2
D: -
J: TRBJ2-3
size: few
CDR3: CASSFAGSTDTQYF
DNA: TGTGCCAGCAGCTTTGCGGGTAGCACAGATACGCAGTATTTT

V: TRBV7-2
D: -
J: TRBJ1-1
size: -
CDR3: CASSPTGTQNTEAFF
DNA: TGTGCCAGCAGCCCAACCGGGACACAGAACACTGAAGCTTTCTTT

V: TRBV19
D: -
J: TRBJ1-4
size: -
CDR3: CASSLWVPNEKLFF
DNA: TGTGCCAGTAGTCTGTGGGTCCCTAATGAAAAACTGTTTTTT

V: TRBV4-1
D: -
J: TRBJ1-2
size: few
CDR3: CASSQIGLRDIDYGYTF
DNA: TGCGCCAGCAGCCAGATAGGGCTCCGGGACATCGACTATGGCTACACCTTC

V: TRBV7-9
D: -
J: TRBJ1-2
size: few
CDR3: CASSYLDRPNYGYTF
DNA: TGTGCCAGCAGCTATTTGGACAGACCTAACTATGGCTACACCTTC

V: TRBV3-1/TRBV3-2
D: -
J: TRBJ1-2
size: -
CDR3: CASSDPPYGYTF
DNA: TGTGCCAGCAGCGATCCGCCCTATGGCTACACCTTC

V: TRBV11-2
D: -
J: TRBJ1-1
size: -
CDR3: CASSIKQNTEAFF
DNA: TGTGCCAGCAGCATTAAACAGAACACTGAAGCTTTCTTT

V: TRBV5-1
D: -
J: TRBJ2-7
size: -
CDR3: CASSLAGGTSYEQYF
DNA: TGCGCCAGCAGCTTGGCCGGGGGAACCTCCTACGAGCAGTACTTC

V: TRBV18
D: -
J: TRBJ2-6
size: few
CDR3: CASSPPLGANVLTF
DNA: TGTGCCAGCTCACCACCCCTCGGGGCCAACGTCCTGACTTTC

V: TRBV2
D: -
J: TRBJ1-6
size: few
CDR3: CASRRTSHSPLHF
DNA: TGTGCCAGCAGGCGGACATCGCATTCACCCCTCCACTTT

V: TRBV5-6
D: -
J: TRBJ2-3
size: once
CDR3: CASWDLSTDTQYF
DNA: TGTGCCAGCTGGGACTTAAGCACAGATACGCAGTATTTT

V: TRBV5-1
D: -
J: TRBJ1-1
size: -
CDR3: CASSLEAPMNTEAFF
DNA: TGCGCCAGCAGCTTGGAAGCACCTATGAACACTGAAGCTTTCTTT

V: TRBV4-1
D: -
J: TRBJ1-2
size: once
CDR3: CASSQAQGDGYTF
DNA: TGCGCCAGCAGCCAAGCGCAGGGAGATGGCTACACCTTC

V: TRBV7-3
D: TRBD1
J: TRBJ2-7
size: -
CDR3: CASSRGTGPSYEQYF
DNA: TGTGCCAGCAGCCGAGGGACAGGGCCGTCCTACGAGCAGTACTTC

V: TRBV6-2/TRBV6-3
D: TRBD2
J: TRBJ2-3
size: -
CDR3: CASSPSGRTDTQYF
DNA: TGTGCCAGCAGCCCGAGCGGGAGGACAGATACGCAGTATTTT

V: TRBV12-3/TRBV12-4
D: -
J: TRBJ2-3
size: -
CDR3: CASSRGSDTQYF
DNA: TGTGCCAGCAGTAGGGGATCAGATACGCAGTATTTT

V: TRBV18
D: -
J: TRBJ2-6
size: -
CDR3: CASSPIRSSGANVLTF
DNA: TGTGCCAGCTCACCGATAAGAAGCTCTGGGGCCAACGTCCTGACTTTC

V: TRBV7-9
D: -
J: TRBJ1-1
size: -
CDR3: CASSLVSVNTEAFF
DNA: TGTGCCAGCAGCTTAGTCTCCGTGAACACTGAAGCTTTCTTT

V: TRBV18
D: TRBD1
J: TRBJ1-1
size: few
CDR3: CASSPTTGANTEAFF
DNA: TGTGCCAGCTCACCCACGACAGGGGCGAACACTGAAGCTTTCTTT

V: TRBV4-2
D: TRBD1
J: TRBJ2-7
size: few
CDR3: CASSQKNRGAQGEQYF
DNA: TGTGCCAGCAGCCAAAAAAACAGGGGAGCCCAGGGAGAGCAGTACTTC